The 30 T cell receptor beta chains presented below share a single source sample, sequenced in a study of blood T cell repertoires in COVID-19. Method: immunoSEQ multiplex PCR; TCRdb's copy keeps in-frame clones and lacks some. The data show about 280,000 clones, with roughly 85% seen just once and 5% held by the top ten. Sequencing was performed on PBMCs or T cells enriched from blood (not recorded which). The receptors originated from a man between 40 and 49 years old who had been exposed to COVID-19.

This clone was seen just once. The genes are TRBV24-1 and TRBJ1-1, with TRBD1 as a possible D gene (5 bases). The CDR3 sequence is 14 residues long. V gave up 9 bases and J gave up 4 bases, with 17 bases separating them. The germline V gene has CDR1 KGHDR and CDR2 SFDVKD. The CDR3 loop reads CATRGKGLSTEAFF. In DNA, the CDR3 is TGTGCCACCCGGGGGAAGGGCTTGAGCACTGAAGCTTTCTTT.

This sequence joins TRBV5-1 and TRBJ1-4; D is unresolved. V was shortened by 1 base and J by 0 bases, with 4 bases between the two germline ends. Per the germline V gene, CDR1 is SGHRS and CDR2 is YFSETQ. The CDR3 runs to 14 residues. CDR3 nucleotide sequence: TGCGCCAGCAGCTTGTTAGCAACTAATGAAAAACTGTTTTTT. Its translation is CASSLLATNEKLFF.

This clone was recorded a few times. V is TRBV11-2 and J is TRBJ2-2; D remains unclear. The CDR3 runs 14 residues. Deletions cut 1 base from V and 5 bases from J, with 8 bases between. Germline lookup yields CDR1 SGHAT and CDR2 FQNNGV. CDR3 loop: CASSLGGRTGELFF. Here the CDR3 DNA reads TGTGCCAGCAGCTTAGGCGGTCGGACCGGGGAGCTGTTTTTT. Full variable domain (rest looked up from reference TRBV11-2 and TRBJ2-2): EAGVAQSPRYKIIEKRQSVAFWCNPISGHATLYWYQQILGQGPKLLIQFQNNGVVDDSQLPKDRFSAERLKGVDSTLKIQPAKLEDSAVYLCASSLGGRTGELFFGEGSRLTVL.

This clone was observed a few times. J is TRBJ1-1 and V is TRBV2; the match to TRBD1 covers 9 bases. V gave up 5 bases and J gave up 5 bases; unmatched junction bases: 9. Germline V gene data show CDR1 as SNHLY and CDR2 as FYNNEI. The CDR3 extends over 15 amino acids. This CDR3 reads CASSSLRDRETEAFF. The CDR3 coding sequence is TGTGCCAGCAGTTCCCTTAGGGACAGGGAGACTGAAGCTTTCTTT. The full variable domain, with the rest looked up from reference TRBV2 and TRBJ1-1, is EPEVTQTPSHQVTQMGQEVILRCVPISNHLYFYWYRQILGQKVEFLVSFYNNEISEKSEIFDDQFSVERPDGSNFTLKIRSTKLEDSAMYFCASSSLRDRETEAFFGQGTRLTVV.

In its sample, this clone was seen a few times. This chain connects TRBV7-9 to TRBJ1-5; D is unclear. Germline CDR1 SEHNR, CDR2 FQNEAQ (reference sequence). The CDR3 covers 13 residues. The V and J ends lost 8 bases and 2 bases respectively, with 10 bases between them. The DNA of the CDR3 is TGTGCCAGCGGCCGACGGGGCAATCAGCCCCAGCATTTT. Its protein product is CASGRRGNQPQHF.

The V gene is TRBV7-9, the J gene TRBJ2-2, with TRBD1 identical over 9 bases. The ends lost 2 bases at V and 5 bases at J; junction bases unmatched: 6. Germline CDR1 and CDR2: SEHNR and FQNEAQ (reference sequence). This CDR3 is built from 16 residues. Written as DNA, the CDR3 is TGTGCCAGCAGCTTACGCCCTGGACAGGGGACCGGGGAGCTGTTTTTT. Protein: CASSLRPGQGTGELFF. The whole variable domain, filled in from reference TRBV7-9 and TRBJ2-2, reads DTGVSQNPRHKITKRGQNVTFRCDPISEHNRLYWYRQTLGQGPEFLTYFQNEAQLEKSRLLSDRFSAERPKGSFSTLEIQRTEQGDSAMYLCASSLRPGQGTGELFFGEGSRLTVL.

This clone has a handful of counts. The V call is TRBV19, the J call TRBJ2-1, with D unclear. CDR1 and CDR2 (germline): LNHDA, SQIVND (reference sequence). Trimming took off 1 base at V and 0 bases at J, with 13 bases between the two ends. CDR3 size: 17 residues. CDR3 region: CASSIARHPSSYNEQFF. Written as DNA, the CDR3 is TGTGCCAGTAGTATAGCCCGCCACCCCAGCTCCTACAATGAGCAGTTCTTC.

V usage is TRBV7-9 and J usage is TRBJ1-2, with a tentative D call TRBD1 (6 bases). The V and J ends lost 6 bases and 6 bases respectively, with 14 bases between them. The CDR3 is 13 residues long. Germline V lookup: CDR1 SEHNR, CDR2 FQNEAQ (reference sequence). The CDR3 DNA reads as TGTGCCAGCAGGGAAAGGGGACACAATGGCTACACCTTC. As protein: CASRERGHNGYTF.

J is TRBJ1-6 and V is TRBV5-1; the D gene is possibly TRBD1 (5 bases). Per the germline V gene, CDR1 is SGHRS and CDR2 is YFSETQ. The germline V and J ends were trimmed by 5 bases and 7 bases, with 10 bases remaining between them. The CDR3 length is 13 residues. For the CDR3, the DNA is TGCGCCAGCAGGACAGACATCAATTCACCCCTCCACTTT. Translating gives CASRTDINSPLHF.

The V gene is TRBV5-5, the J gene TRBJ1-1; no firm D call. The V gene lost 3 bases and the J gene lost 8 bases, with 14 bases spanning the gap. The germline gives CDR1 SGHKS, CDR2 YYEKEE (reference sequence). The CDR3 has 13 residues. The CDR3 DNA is TGTGCCAGCAGCTCCTATACCCGTCACGAAGCTTTCTTT. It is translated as CASSSYTRHEAFF.

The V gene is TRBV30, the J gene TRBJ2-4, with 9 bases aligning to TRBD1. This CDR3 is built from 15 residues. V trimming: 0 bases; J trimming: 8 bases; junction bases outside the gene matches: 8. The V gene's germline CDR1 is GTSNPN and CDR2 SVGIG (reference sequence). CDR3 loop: CAWSVSGQGRYIQYF. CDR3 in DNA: TGTGCCTGGAGTGTATCGGGACAGGGCCGGTACATTCAGTACTTC.

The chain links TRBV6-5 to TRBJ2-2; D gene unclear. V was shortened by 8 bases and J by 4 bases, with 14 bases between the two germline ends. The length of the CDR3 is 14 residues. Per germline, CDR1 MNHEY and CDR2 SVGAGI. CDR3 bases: TGTGCCAGCGCCCTTCGAGGAGTCACCGGGGAGCTGTTTTTT. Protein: CASALRGVTGELFF.

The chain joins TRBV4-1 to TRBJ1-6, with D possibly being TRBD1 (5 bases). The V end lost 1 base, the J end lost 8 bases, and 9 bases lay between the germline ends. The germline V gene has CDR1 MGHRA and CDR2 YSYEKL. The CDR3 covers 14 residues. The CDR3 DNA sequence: TGCGCCAGCAGCCAAGCTCAGGGCGATTCACCCCTCCACTTT. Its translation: CASSQAQGDSPLHF.

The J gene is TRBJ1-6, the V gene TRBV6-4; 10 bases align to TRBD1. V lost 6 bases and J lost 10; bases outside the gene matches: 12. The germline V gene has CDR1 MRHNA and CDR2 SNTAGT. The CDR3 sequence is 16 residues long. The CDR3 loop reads CASRARTGGGNSPLHF. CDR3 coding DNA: TGTGCCAGCAGAGCCCGGACAGGGGGGGGGAACTCACCCCTCCACTTT.

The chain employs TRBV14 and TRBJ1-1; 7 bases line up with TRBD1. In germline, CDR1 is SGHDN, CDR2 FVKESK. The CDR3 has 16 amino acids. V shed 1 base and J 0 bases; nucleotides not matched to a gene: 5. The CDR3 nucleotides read TGTGCCAGCAGCCAAGTCGACAGGGAAATGAACACTGAAGCTTTCTTT. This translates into CASSQVDREMNTEAFF. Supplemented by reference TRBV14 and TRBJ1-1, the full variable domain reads EAGVTQFPSHSVIEKGQTVTLRCDPISGHDNLYWYRRVMGKEIKFLLHFVKESKQDESGMPNNRFLAERTGGTYSTLKVQPAELEDSGVYFCASSQVDREMNTEAFFGQGTRLTVV.

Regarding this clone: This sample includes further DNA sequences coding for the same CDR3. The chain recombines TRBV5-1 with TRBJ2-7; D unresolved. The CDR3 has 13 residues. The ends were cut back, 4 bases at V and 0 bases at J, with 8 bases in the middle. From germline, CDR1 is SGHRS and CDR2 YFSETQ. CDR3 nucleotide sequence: TGCGCCAGCAGCCCGACGGGCTCCTACGAGCAGTACTTC. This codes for CASSPTGSYEQYF.

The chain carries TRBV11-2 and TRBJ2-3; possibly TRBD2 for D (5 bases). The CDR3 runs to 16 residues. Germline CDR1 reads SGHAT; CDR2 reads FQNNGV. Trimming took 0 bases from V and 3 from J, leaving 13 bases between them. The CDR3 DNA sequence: TGTGCCAGCAGCTTAGAGGTGGGAGTTGGGACAGATACGCAGTATTTT. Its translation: CASSLEVGVGTDTQYF.

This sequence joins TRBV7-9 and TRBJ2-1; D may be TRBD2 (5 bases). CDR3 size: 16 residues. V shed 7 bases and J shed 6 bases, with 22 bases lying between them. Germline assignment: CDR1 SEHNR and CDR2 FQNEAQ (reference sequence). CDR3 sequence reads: CASIQTPVGAVNEQFF. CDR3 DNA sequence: TGTGCCAGCATCCAGACCCCAGTGGGAGCGGTCAATGAGCAGTTCTTC.

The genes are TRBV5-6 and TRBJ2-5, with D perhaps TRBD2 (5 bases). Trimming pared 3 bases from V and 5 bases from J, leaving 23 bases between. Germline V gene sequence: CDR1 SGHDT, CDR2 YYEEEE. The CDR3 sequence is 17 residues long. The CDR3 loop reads CASSSNVYDYWLETQYF. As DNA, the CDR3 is TGTGCCAGCAGCTCCAATGTTTATGACTATTGGTTGGAGACCCAGTACTTC.

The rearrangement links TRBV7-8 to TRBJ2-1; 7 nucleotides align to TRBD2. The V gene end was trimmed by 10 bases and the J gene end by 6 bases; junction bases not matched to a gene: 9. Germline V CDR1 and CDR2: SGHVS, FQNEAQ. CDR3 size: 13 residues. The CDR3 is CAIAGVLPNEQFF. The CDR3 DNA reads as TGTGCCATAGCGGGTGTACTCCCCAATGAGCAGTTCTTC.

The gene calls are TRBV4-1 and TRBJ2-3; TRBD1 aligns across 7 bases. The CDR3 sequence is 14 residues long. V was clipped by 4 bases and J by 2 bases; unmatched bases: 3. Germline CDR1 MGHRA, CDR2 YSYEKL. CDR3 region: CASSPDRPTDTQYF. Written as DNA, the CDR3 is TGCGCCAGCAGCCCGGACAGGCCCACAGATACGCAGTATTTT.

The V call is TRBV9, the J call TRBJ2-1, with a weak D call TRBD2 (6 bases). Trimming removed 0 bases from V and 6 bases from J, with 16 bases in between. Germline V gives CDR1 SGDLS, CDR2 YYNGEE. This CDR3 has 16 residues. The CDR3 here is CASSVASSGVLNEQFF. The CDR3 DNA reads TGTGCCAGCAGCGTAGCTTCATCGGGAGTGCTCAATGAGCAGTTCTTC.

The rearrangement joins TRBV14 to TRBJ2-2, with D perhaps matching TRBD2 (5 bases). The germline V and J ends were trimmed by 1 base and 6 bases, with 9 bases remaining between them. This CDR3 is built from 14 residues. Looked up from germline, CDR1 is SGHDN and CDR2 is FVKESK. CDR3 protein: CASSQVRGAGELFF. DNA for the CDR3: TGTGCCAGCAGCCAAGTTCGGGGAGCCGGGGAGCTGTTTTTT.

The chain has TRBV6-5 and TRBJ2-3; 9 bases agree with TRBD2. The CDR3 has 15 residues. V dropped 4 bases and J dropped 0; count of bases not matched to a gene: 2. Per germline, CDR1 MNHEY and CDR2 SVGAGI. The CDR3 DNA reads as TGTGCCAGCAGTTCTAGCGGGGCTAGCACAGATACGCAGTATTTT. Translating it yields CASSSSGASTDTQYF.

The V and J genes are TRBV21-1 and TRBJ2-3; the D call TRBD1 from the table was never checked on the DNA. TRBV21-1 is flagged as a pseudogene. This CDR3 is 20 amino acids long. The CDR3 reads CASSKASTGNLPLGTDTQYF. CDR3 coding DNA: TGTGCCAGCAGCAAAGCGTCGACAGGGAATTTGCCTCTAGGCACAGATACGCAGTATTTT.

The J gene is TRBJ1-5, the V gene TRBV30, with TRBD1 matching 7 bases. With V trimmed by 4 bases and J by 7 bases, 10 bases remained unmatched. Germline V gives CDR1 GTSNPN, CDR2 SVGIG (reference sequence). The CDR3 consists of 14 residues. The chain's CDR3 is CAWTQTGSGQPQHF. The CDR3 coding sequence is TGTGCCTGGACCCAGACAGGGTCGGGACAGCCCCAGCATTTT.

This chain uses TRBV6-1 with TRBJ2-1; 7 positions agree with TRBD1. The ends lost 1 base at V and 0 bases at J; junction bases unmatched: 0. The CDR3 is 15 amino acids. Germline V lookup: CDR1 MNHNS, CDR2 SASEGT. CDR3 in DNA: TGTGCCAGCAGTGAAGGGGACAGCTCCTACAATGAGCAGTTCTTC. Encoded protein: CASSEGDSSYNEQFF.

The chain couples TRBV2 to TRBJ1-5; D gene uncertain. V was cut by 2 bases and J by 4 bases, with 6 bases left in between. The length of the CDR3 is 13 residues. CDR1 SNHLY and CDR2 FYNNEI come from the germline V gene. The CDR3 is CASSESRNQPQHF. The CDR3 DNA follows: TGTGCCAGCAGTGAATCCAGAAATCAGCCCCAGCATTTT.

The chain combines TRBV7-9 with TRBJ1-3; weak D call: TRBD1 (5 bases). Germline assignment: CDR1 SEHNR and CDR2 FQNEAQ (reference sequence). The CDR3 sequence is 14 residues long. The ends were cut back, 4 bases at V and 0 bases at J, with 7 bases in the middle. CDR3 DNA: TGTGCCAGCAGCTGGGGCCTCTCTGGAAACACCATATATTTT. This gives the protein CASSWGLSGNTIYF.

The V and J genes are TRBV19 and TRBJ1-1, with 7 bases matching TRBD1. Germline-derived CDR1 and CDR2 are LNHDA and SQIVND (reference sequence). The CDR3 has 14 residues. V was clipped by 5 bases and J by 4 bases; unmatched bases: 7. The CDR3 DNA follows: TGTGCCAGTAGTGTCCGACAGGGCGGCACTGAAGCTTTCTTT. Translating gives CASSVRQGGTEAFF.